These 4 T cell receptor beta chains were all obtained from the same sample, sequenced in a study of beta chain features in type 1 diabetes. Sequenced material consisted of expressed TCRB transcripts (all of the isolated RNA was reverse transcribed). Clones were read by immunoSEQ multiplex PCR, and TCRdb kept only the in-frame ones, dropping some. Of under 95,000 clones listed, around 32% are singletons. The sample consisted of stem cell memory CD4+ T cells from blood. The receptors shown here come from a young woman in good health.

This clone was seen more than once but under ten times. This rearrangement joins TRBV14 to TRBJ2-1; D unresolved. Germline-derived CDR1 and CDR2 are SGHDN and FVKESK. The CDR3 sequence is 13 residues long. With 0 bases removed from V and 10 bases from J, the gap between germline ends came to 10 bases. The CDR3 sequence: CASSQDLAGEQFF. The DNA for the CDR3 is TGTGCCAGCAGCCAAGATTTAGCTGGCGAGCAGTTCTTC.

The V gene is TRBV7-6, the J gene TRBJ2-5, with D unresolved. Germline V gene sequence: CDR1 SGHVS, CDR2 FNYEAQ. V dropped 1 base and J dropped 1 base, with 4 bases sitting between them. The length of the CDR3 is 13 residues. The CDR3 loop reads CASSLGVQETQYF. CDR3 sequence (DNA): TGTGCCAGCAGCTTAGGAGTCCAAGAGACCCAGTACTTC.

This clone was counted only a few times. The chain links TRBV5-4 to TRBJ2-1, with D perhaps TRBD1 (6 bases). Germline lookup yields CDR1 SGHNT and CDR2 YYREEE (reference sequence). V was pared by 3 bases and J by 5 bases, with 9 bases between. The CDR3 is made up of 13 amino acids. CDR3: CASSYDRHNEQFF. The CDR3 region has the DNA TGTGCCAGCAGCTACGACAGGCACAATGAGCAGTTCTTC.

V and J are TRBV7-2 and TRBJ1-2; 7 bases line up with TRBD1. The CDR3 totals 14 residues. The germline V gene encodes CDR1 SGHTA and CDR2 FQGNSA. The ends lost 5 bases at V and 8 bases at J; junction bases unmatched: 11. CDR3: CASSPRDSGGGYTF. In nucleotides, the CDR3 is TGTGCCAGCAGCCCCCGGGACAGCGGAGGCGGCTACACCTTC.